This passage covers 28 T cell receptor beta chains from one sample sequenced in a study of T cells after yellow fever vaccination (dated by TCRdb to about 2019). The library was generated by 5' RACE. For sequencing, an Illumina NovaSeq 6000 was employed. The public reads were reprocessed in TCRdb via fastp at Q25 and MiXCR, keeping in-frame beta chains. Identical CDR3 proteins give one entry, which carries the most common genes and DNA. The table for this sample lists approximately 170,000 distinct CDR3 sequences; about 10% of them were counted only once. About 38% of the sample comes from the top ten. Sample treatment or condition, as interpreted from the label and publication: live attenuated yellow fever vaccine strain. The material sequenced was CD8+ T cells sorted from PBMCs, taken 15 days after the yellow fever booster vaccination. The receptors stem from a man younger than 35 who received the YFV17D yellow fever vaccine.

This clonotype was recorded many times. The chain carries TRBV7-9 and TRBJ2-7; 7 positions agree with TRBD1. Germline assignment: CDR1 SEHNR and CDR2 FQNEAQ (reference sequence). The CDR3 has 14 residues. The ends lost 6 bases at V and 2 bases at J; junction bases unmatched: 7. The CDR3 sequence is CASSSRQGTYEQYF. CDR3 sequence (DNA): TGTGCCAGCAGTTCTAGACAGGGCACCTACGAGCAGTACTTC. The full variable domain, with the rest looked up from reference TRBV7-9 and TRBJ2-7, is DTGVSQNPRHKITKRGQNVTFRCDPISEHNRLYWYRQTLGQGPEFLTYFQNEAQLEKSRLLSDRFSAERPKGSFSTLEIQRTEQGDSAMYLCASSSRQGTYEQYFGPGTRLTVT.

This clonotype was counted between two and nine times. The chain combines TRBV14 with TRBJ1-1; D is unclear. V was pared by 1 base and J by 7 bases, with 4 bases between. Germline V gives CDR1 SGHDN, CDR2 FVKESK. CDR3 length equals 11 residues. CDR3 bases: TGTGCCAGCAGCCAAGGCATTGAAGCTTTCTTT. Translated, it gives CASSQGIEAFF.

This clonotype was recorded many times. The rearrangement uses TRBV7-6 and TRBJ1-1; D is possibly TRBD1 (6 bases). The germline V gene has CDR1 SGHVS and CDR2 FNYEAQ. V was pared by 5 bases and J by 1 base, with 17 bases between. The CDR3 consists of 16 residues. The CDR3 DNA follows: TGTGCCAGCAGCGTAGGTGCAGGGGCAGCGAACACTGAAGCTTTCTTT. Its translation is CASSVGAGAANTEAFF.

This clonotype was seen only a few times. The J gene is TRBJ2-6, the V gene TRBV11-2, with D uncertain. Germline V gene data show CDR1 as SGHAT and CDR2 as FQNNGV. V was trimmed by 4 bases and J by 10 bases, leaving 5 bases between them. CDR3 length: 11 amino acids. The CDR3 loop is CASSSPNVLTF. In DNA, the CDR3 is TGTGCCAGCAGCTCCCCGAACGTCCTGACTTTC.

This clonotype has just a few counts. The chain links TRBV6-5 to TRBJ1-1; 12 positions match TRBD1. The ends lost 5 bases at V and 4 bases at J; junction bases unmatched: 11. Germline values: CDR1 MNHEY, CDR2 SVGAGI. The CDR3 extends over 17 amino acids. In DNA form, the CDR3 reads TGTGCCAGCAGTATAACCGGGACAGGGGGCTTGGGCACTGAAGCTTTCTTT. It yields the protein CASSITGTGGLGTEAFF.

The gene calls are TRBV4-3 and TRBJ1-5; tentative D call: TRBD1 (5 bases). This CDR3 region has 16 residues. Trimming took 0 bases from V and 4 from J, leaving 13 bases between them. The germline V gene has CDR1 LGHNA and CDR2 YSLEER. CDR3 in DNA: TGCGCCAGCAGCCAAGAATTCGGCAGGGTTAATCAGCCCCAGCATTTT. It translates to CASSQEFGRVNQPQHF.

At least ten counts were recorded for this clonotype. V gene TRBV4-3 combines with J gene TRBJ1-4, with 9 bases identical to TRBD1. Germline assignment: CDR1 LGHNA and CDR2 YSLEER. The CDR3 spans 16 residues. After removal of 1 base from V and 8 bases from J, the junction contained 8 bases not matched to a gene. The CDR3 DNA is TGCGCCAGCAGCCAAGGTGTGGGACAGGGAAGCGAAAAACTGTTTTTT. Protein product: CASSQGVGQGSEKLFF.

In this sample, this clonotype turned up a few times. The rearrangement links TRBV29-1 to TRBJ2-1, with 8 bases matching TRBD1. V lost 1 base and J lost 1; bases outside the gene matches: 9. Germline lookup yields CDR1 SQVTM and CDR2 ANQGSEA. The CDR3 consists of 17 residues. The CDR3 sequence is CSVEGLQGALSYNEQFF. In DNA form, the CDR3 reads TGCAGCGTTGAAGGGCTCCAGGGGGCATTATCCTACAATGAGCAGTTCTTC.

The V call is TRBV29-1, the J call TRBJ2-1; TRBD1 agrees at 10 bases. In germline, CDR1 is SQVTM, CDR2 ANQGSEA. CDR3 size: 14 residues. The V and J ends lost 6 bases and 7 bases, in that order; junction bases with no gene match: 9. This CDR3 is CSVGTGAFGNEQFF. CDR3 in DNA: TGCAGCGTGGGGACAGGGGCCTTTGGAAATGAGCAGTTCTTC.

CDR3 amino acids: CASSSPGGYAGELFF. DNA of the CDR3: TGCGCCAGCAGCTCCCCCGGGGGCTACGCCGGGGAGCTGTTTTTT. This chain links TRBV5-1 with TRBJ2-2; the D gene could be TRBD1 or TRBD2 (6 bases each). CDR3 length: 15 residues. Per germline, CDR1 SGHRS and CDR2 YFSETQ. Trimming removed 3 bases at V and 6 bases at J, with 15 bases between.

This clonotype was found a few times. The V gene is TRBV6-5, the J gene TRBJ2-1, with D possibly being TRBD2 (5 bases). The CDR3 contains 15 residues. The V gene lost 1 base and the J gene lost 0 bases, with 7 bases spanning the gap. Germline CDR1 is MNHEY and CDR2 is SVGAGI. In DNA form, the CDR3 reads TGTGCCAGCAGTTACTGGGAGAGCTCCTACAATGAGCAGTTCTTC. It codes for CASSYWESSYNEQFF.

The CDR3 coding sequence is TGCAGCTACCGTAGGGGGCTAGGCTCCTACGAGCAGTACTTC. Amino acids: CSYRRGLGSYEQYF. The rearrangement uses TRBV29-1 and TRBJ2-7, with TRBD1 matching over 7 bases. This CDR3 region has 14 residues. Trimming took 8 bases from V and 0 from J; bases not matched to a gene: 10. CDR1 is SQVTM and CDR2 is ANQGSEA in the germline V gene.

The chain employs TRBV20-1 and TRBJ1-6, with D possibly TRBD1 on 6 matching bases. The CDR3 has 13 residues. Trimming pared 5 bases from V and 9 bases from J, leaving 14 bases between. Germline CDR1 DFQATT, CDR2 SNEGSKA (reference sequence). CDR3 nucleotide sequence: TGCAGTGCTCCACAGGGTTTGAGTTCACCCCTCCACTTT. Residues: CSAPQGLSSPLHF.

There are many counts of this clonotype. The rearrangement uses TRBV7-2 and TRBJ2-5; no firm D call. This CDR3 region has 12 residues. Germline assignment: CDR1 SGHTA and CDR2 FQGNSA. Between the trimmed V and J ends, which lost 5 bases and 0 bases, there was a span of 4 bases. CDR3 nucleotide sequence: TGTGCCAGCAGCGCGTACCAAGAGACCCAGTACTTC. Amino acids: CASSAYQETQYF. Complete variable domain (other parts from reference TRBV7-2 and TRBJ2-5): GAGVSQSPSNKVTEKGKDVELRCDPISGHTALYWYRQSLGQGLEFLIYFQGNSAPDKSGLPSDRFSAERTGGSVSTLTIQRTQQEDSAVYLCASSAYQETQYFGPGTRLLVL.

This clonotype has a handful of counts. This chain joins TRBV11-2 and TRBJ2-3; D unclear. The V end was cut by 4 bases, the J end by 6 bases, with 11 bases between. Looked up from germline, CDR1 is SGHAT and CDR2 is FQNNGV. The CDR3 spans 13 residues. The CDR3 is CASSSITSDTQYF. The CDR3 coding sequence is TGTGCCAGCAGCTCCATAACCTCGGATACGCAGTATTTT.

Only a few counts were recorded for this clonotype. The chain joins TRBV5-5 to TRBJ2-2; 7 positions agree with TRBD1. V was clipped by 4 bases and J by 5 bases; unmatched bases: 11. Germline assignment: CDR1 SGHKS and CDR2 YYEKEE (reference sequence). The CDR3 covers 16 residues. The CDR3 bases are TGTGCCAGCAGCCTCCGACAGGGATATGTGACCGGGGAGCTGTTTTTT. Its translation is CASSLRQGYVTGELFF.

This clonotype was recorded a few times. This chain uses TRBV3-1 with TRBJ2-1; perhaps D is TRBD1 or TRBD2 (5 bases each). Trimming stripped 3 bases from V and 9 bases from J, with 12 bases between. Germline V gene data show CDR1 as LGHDT and CDR2 as YNNKEL (reference sequence). The CDR3 is 13 residues long. The CDR3 DNA reads TGTGCCAGCAGCCACGGACAACTAGGTGAGCAGTTCTTC. Its protein product is CASSHGQLGEQFF.

Only a few counts were recorded for this clonotype. The V call is TRBV6-5, the J call TRBJ2-2; TRBD2 might be the D (6 bases). CDR1 and CDR2 (germline): MNHEY, SVGAGI. The CDR3 sequence is 12 residues long. CDR3 sequence: CASGANTGELFF. CDR3 bases: TGTGCTTCGGGGGCGAACACCGGGGAGCTGTTTTTT.

This clonotype was observed a handful of times. This chain uses TRBV19 with TRBJ2-3; no clear D. CDR3 length: 13 amino acids. V was pared by 6 bases and J by 2 bases, with 9 bases between. The germline CDR1 and CDR2 sequences are LNHDA and SQIVND (reference sequence). CDR3 in DNA: TGTGCCAGTAGACGAAGTACCACAGATACGCAGTATTTT. Protein sequence: CASRRSTTDTQYF.

This clonotype has a handful of counts. The rearrangement joins TRBV7-3 to TRBJ1-5; D unresolved. The CDR3 spans 13 residues. V lost 5 bases to trimming and J lost 6 bases, with 11 bases between them. CDR1 and CDR2 from the germline V gene are SGHTA and FQGTGA. This CDR3 reads CASSRTPGQPQHF. The CDR3 coding sequence is TGTGCCAGCAGCCGAACACCGGGTCAGCCCCAGCATTTT.

This clonotype showed up just a few times. The chain's CDR3 is CASSSGQGAKRETQYF. CDR3 coding DNA: TGTGCCAGCAGTTCGGGACAGGGGGCCAAGAGGGAGACCCAGTACTTC. This chain links TRBV28 with TRBJ2-5, with TRBD1 matching 12 bases. This CDR3 spans 16 amino acids. The junction had 8 bases not matched to a gene; V was cut back by 4 bases and J by 5 bases. Germline V gene data show CDR1 as MDHEN and CDR2 as SYDVKM.

J is TRBJ2-2 and V is TRBV12-3 or TRBV12-4; 10 bases match TRBD1. The CDR3 is 13 amino acids. The trim removed 10 bases at V and 4 bases at J, leaving 3 bases unmatched. The CDR3 here is CAIDRGRTGELFF. In DNA, the CDR3 is TGTGCCATAGACAGGGGGCGCACCGGGGAGCTGTTTTTT.

The chain recombines TRBV12-3 or TRBV12-4 with TRBJ1-5; TRBD1 agrees at 9 bases. J was trimmed by 2 bases and V by 7 bases; bases with no gene match: 6. CDR3 length: 15 residues. CDR3: CASTPRDRGNQPQHF. The CDR3 bases are TGTGCCAGCACTCCCCGGGACAGGGGCAATCAGCCCCAGCATTTT.

This clonotype was seen a few times. The J gene is TRBJ2-1, the V gene TRBV7-6; the match to TRBD2 covers 8 bases. The CDR3 runs 15 residues. Germline CDR1 and CDR2: SGHVS and FNYEAQ. Unmatched junction bases numbered 9, after V lost 1 base and J lost 10 bases. The CDR3 sequence is CASSLERGGDAEQFF. CDR3 in DNA: TGTGCCAGCAGCTTAGAACGGGGGGGTGATGCGGAGCAGTTCTTC.

The chain is built from TRBV11-2 and TRBJ2-5; a weak D match, TRBD2 (5 bases). The CDR3 runs to 14 residues. V gave up 6 bases and J gave up 8 bases, with 19 bases separating them. Germline CDR1 is SGHAT and CDR2 is FQNNGV. The CDR3 spells CASRDSEAPETQYF. The DNA of the CDR3 is TGTGCCAGCAGGGACTCCGAGGCCCCCGAAACCCAGTACTTC.

This clonotype qualifies as medium-sized. The chain has TRBV24-1 and TRBJ2-2; D gene unclear. Germline-derived CDR1 and CDR2 are KGHDR and SFDVKD. V lost 3 bases and J lost 6, with 13 bases in between. This CDR3 is 15 amino acids long. The CDR3 sequence is CATSDESRTSGELFF. The CDR3 nucleotides are TGTGCCACCAGTGATGAGAGTAGGACCTCCGGGGAGCTGTTTTTT.

The CDR3 spells CASGLAYSDRKFF. The CDR3, as DNA: TGTGCTAGTGGTTTGGCCTACTCGGATAGAAAGTTCTTC. The chain recombines TRBV12-5 with TRBJ2-1; D not resolved. The germline V gene encodes CDR1 LGHNT and CDR2 FRNRAP. The CDR3 sequence is 13 residues long. Trimming took off 1 base at V and 14 bases at J, with 15 bases between the two ends. Full variable domain (remainder filled in from reference TRBV12-5 and TRBJ2-1): DARVTQTPRHKVTEMGQEVTMRCQPILGHNTVFWYRQTMMQGLELLAYFRNRAPLDDSGMPKDRFSAEMPDATLATLKIQPSEPRDSAVYFCASGLAYSDRKFFGPGTRLTVL.

This clonotype was picked up a small number of times. This sequence joins TRBV11-2 and TRBJ2-2; no definite D call. CDR3 length equals 15 residues. Per the germline V gene, CDR1 is SGHAT and CDR2 is FQNNGV. The V end was cut by 1 base, the J end by 2 bases, with 8 bases between. CDR3: CASSLAYFNTGELFF. DNA of the CDR3: TGTGCCAGCAGCTTAGCTTACTTTAACACCGGGGAGCTGTTTTTT.